The clone carrying this T cell receptor beta chain appeared many times. Its antigen is unknown. In germline, CDR1 is KGHSH, CDR2 LQKENI. V lost 3 bases and J lost 8; bases outside the gene matches: 9. This CDR3 is 15 amino acids long. TCRdb analysed the RT-PCR reads with MiXCR anew, one entry per CDR3 protein. The table records around 570,000 distinct CDR3 sequences, roughly 8.2% of them present only once. This sample is drawn from a study of response to subunit inactivated influenza vaccine. Study conclusions and caveats: Authors suggested few new T cells are recruited by each seasonal influenza vaccination.

This clonotype was obtained from a man between 50 and 75 years old who received an inactivated influenza vaccine. The input for sequencing was PBMCs from blood, taken less than 30 months after vaccination. The rearrangement links TRBV18 to TRBJ1-4; 7 bases are shared with TRBD1. The CDR3: CASSPPTGLGEKLFF. The DNA for the CDR3 is TGTGCCAGCTCACCGCCGACAGGGCTAGGCGAAAAACTGTTTTTT.